Below, 24 T cell receptor beta chains from the same sample are listed, as sequenced in a study of metastatic and nonmetastatic thyroid tumors. TCRdb reanalyzed the PCR reads with MiXCR. The data hold about 40,000 clones, with about an eighth observed a single time. Each patient went into thyroid surgery without having received any treatment. Material: blood. The receptors derive from a female donor with papillary thyroid cancer or a benign thyroid nodule (not recorded which). Some clones in this sample may be carry-over from other donors' samples.

This clone came up many times. The J gene is TRBJ2-6, the V gene TRBV30; D is possibly TRBD1 or TRBD2 (6 bases each). The CDR3 is made up of 17 amino acids. The germline CDR1 and CDR2 sequences are GTSNPN and SVGIG (reference sequence). V was shortened by 1 base and J by 5 bases, with 18 bases between the two germline ends. The CDR3: CAWSAVWGRERANVLTF. CDR3 sequence (DNA): TGTGCCTGGAGTGCAGTCTGGGGGCGGGAACGGGCCAACGTCCTGACTTTC.

This clone was found many times. The chain combines TRBV19 with TRBJ1-2; TRBD1 matches 8 bases. Germline V gene lookup returns CDR1 LNHDA and CDR2 SQIVND (reference sequence). Losses at the gene ends were 6 bases for V and 5 bases for J; bases not matched to a gene: 5. The CDR3 has 13 amino acids. The CDR3 DNA is TGTGCCAGTAGAGGACAGGGACTTTATGGCTACACCTTC. Amino acid sequence: CASRGQGLYGYTF. Full variable domain (rest looked up from reference TRBV19 and TRBJ1-2): DGGITQSPKYLFRKEGQNVTLSCEQNLNHDAMYWYRQDPGQGLRLIYYSQIVNDFQKGDIAEGYSVSREKKESFPLTVTSAQKNPTAFYLCASRGQGLYGYTFGSGTRLTVV.

Regarding this clone: This sequence may be a read error, since a much larger clone differs from it by one base. This chain links TRBV5-4 with TRBJ2-3; 7 nucleotides line up with TRBD1. The assigned J gene may be wrong: the sequence end matches TRBJ1-5 better. This CDR3 has 12 residues. Germline V gene data show CDR1 as SGHNT and CDR2 as YYREEE (reference sequence). The CDR3 nucleotides read TGTGCCAGCAGCTTAGGGACAGATACGCAGCATTTT. The encoded protein is CASSLGTDTQHF.

The rearrangement uses TRBV3-1 and TRBJ1-2; 7 bases map to TRBD1. There are 15 residues in the CDR3. From germline, CDR1 is LGHDT and CDR2 YNNKEL (reference sequence). J was trimmed by 7 bases and V by 3 bases; bases with no gene match: 11. CDR3 sequence reads: CASSHMNDRAGGYTF. DNA for the CDR3: TGTGCCAGCAGCCATATGAATGACAGGGCGGGTGGCTACACCTTC.

Many counts were recorded for this clone. The chain's CDR3 is CASSLNQIGELFF. CDR3 bases: TGTGCCAGCAGCTTAAATCAAATCGGGGAGCTGTTTTTT. The chain is built from TRBV11-3 and TRBJ2-2; D gene unclear. The CDR3 has 13 residues. The V gene's germline CDR1 is SGHNT and CDR2 YENEEA. Trimming pared 2 bases from V and 7 bases from J, leaving 8 bases between. Drawing the rest from reference TRBV11-3 and TRBJ2-2, the complete variable domain is EAGVVQSPRYKIIEKKQPVAFWCNPISGHNTLYWYLQNLGQGPELLIRYENEEAVDDSQLPKDRFSAERLKGVDSTLKIQPAELGDSAVYLCASSLNQIGELFFGEGSRLTVL.

The sample holds many counts of this clone. The V and J genes are TRBV7-2 and TRBJ2-2; D is ambiguous. Trimming took 6 bases from V and 9 from J, leaving 11 bases between them. CDR3 length equals 12 residues. Per the germline V gene, CDR1 is SGHTA and CDR2 is FQGNSA. The CDR3 loop reads CASSHPGRELFF. The CDR3 DNA reads TGTGCCAGCAGTCACCCCGGCCGGGAGCTGTTTTTT. Variable domain in full (rest from reference TRBV7-2 and TRBJ2-2): GAGVSQSPSNKVTEKGKDVELRCDPISGHTALYWYRQSLGQGLEFLIYFQGNSAPDKSGLPSDRFSAERTGGSVSTLTIQRTQQEDSAVYLCASSHPGRELFFGEGSRLTVL.

This rearrangement joins TRBV20-1 to TRBJ1-5; D may be TRBD1 (5 bases). This CDR3 has 16 amino acids. Germline values: CDR1 DFQATT, CDR2 SNEGSKA (reference sequence). V lost 4 bases to trimming and J lost 2 bases, with 18 bases between them. CDR3 sequence: CSAIGRGTMGNQPQHF. DNA for the CDR3: TGCAGTGCTATAGGGAGGGGCACGATGGGCAATCAGCCCCAGCATTTT.

Ten or more counts support this clone. The chain employs TRBV4-1 and TRBJ2-7, with TRBD2 identical over 13 bases. Germline CDR1 is MGHRA and CDR2 is YSYEKL. The CDR3 has 16 amino acids. J was trimmed by 4 bases and V by 1 base; bases with no gene match: 4. Written as DNA, the CDR3 is TGCGCCAGCAGCCAAGGGGGACTAGCGGGAAATTACGAGCAGTACTTC. It translates to CASSQGGLAGNYEQYF.

This clone occurred many times. The V call is TRBV10-2, the J call TRBJ2-1, with D perhaps matching TRBD1 or TRBD2 (5 bases each). The V gene lost 5 bases and the J gene lost 5 bases, with 16 bases spanning the gap. This CDR3 region has 15 residues. Germline values: CDR1 WSHSY, CDR2 SAAADI. This CDR3 is CASSWGFALNNEQFF. In DNA form, the CDR3 reads TGCGCCAGCAGTTGGGGGTTTGCCCTTAACAATGAGCAGTTCTTC.

This clone was detected many times. This chain links TRBV29-1 with TRBJ2-2; D gene uncertain. CDR1 and CDR2 from the germline V gene are SQVTM and ANQGSEA. This CDR3 has 13 residues. Trimming left V 3 bases short and J 7 bases short, with 12 bases between. In DNA, the CDR3 is TGCAGCGTTGAGGGCGTTTTAGGCGGGGAGCTGTTTTTT. As protein: CSVEGVLGGELFF.

This clone was detected many times. The chain employs TRBV6-1 and TRBJ1-5; D is uncertain. In germline, CDR1 is MNHNS, CDR2 SASEGT. There are 16 residues in the CDR3. The V gene lost 6 bases and the J gene lost 0 bases, with 15 bases spanning the gap. The CDR3 DNA sequence: TGTGCCAGCAGCTCCCCAAGAGGGTATAGCAATCAGCCCCAGCATTTT. Its translation is CASSSPRGYSNQPQHF.

This clone showed up many times. The chain has TRBV12-3 or TRBV12-4 and TRBJ2-5, with no clear D. V was pared by 6 bases and J by 1 base, with 9 bases between. The length of the CDR3 is 13 residues. For the CDR3, the DNA is TGTGCCAGCAGCCAAAACTCCCAAGAGACCCAGTACTTC. Translated, it gives CASSQNSQETQYF.

The count of this clone is one. Just one base apart from a much larger clone, this may be a read error. J is TRBJ2-1 and V is TRBV7-7, with 7 bases lining up with TRBD2. This CDR3 spans 13 amino acids. In germline, CDR1 is SSHAT, CDR2 FNYEAQ (reference sequence). CDR3 DNA sequence: TGTGCTAGCAGCTTTATGCGGGAGACTGAGCGGTTCTTC. Translating it yields CASSFMRETERFF.

In its sample, this clone was seen many times. V gene TRBV12-3 or TRBV12-4 combines with J gene TRBJ2-1; the match to TRBD2 covers 12 bases. This CDR3 comprises 17 residues. Trimming at V came to 7 bases and at J to 0 bases, leaving 7 bases not matched to a gene. CDR3 region: CASNPTSGRPSYNEQFF. The DNA for the CDR3 is TGTGCCAGCAACCCAACTAGCGGGAGGCCCTCCTACAATGAGCAGTTCTTC.

This clone was observed a handful of times. This rearrangement joins TRBV11-2 to TRBJ2-5; 7 bases align to TRBD2. V lost 5 bases to trimming and J lost 5 bases; unmatched junction nucleotides: 14. CDR1 and CDR2 from the germline V gene are SGHAT and FQNNGV. The CDR3 runs 16 residues. The CDR3 DNA reads as TGTGCCAGCAGCCCGCGTCGTGGTTTGGGGGGGGAGACCCAGTACTTC. Translating gives CASSPRRGLGGETQYF. The whole variable domain, filled in from reference TRBV11-2 and TRBJ2-5, reads EAGVAQSPRYKIIEKRQSVAFWCNPISGHATLYWYQQILGQGPKLLIQFQNNGVVDDSQLPKDRFSAERLKGVDSTLKIQPAKLEDSAVYLCASSPRRGLGGETQYFGPGTRLLVL.

This clone was recorded at least ten times. The chain combines TRBV15 with TRBJ1-2, with no clear D. V lost 1 base and J lost 4, with 13 bases in between. CDR3 length: 15 amino acids. Per the germline V gene, CDR1 is LNHNV and CDR2 is YYDKDF (reference sequence). CDR3 protein: CATSRGPGRGYGYTF. CDR3 sequence (DNA): TGTGCCACCAGCAGAGGTCCGGGCCGGGGCTATGGCTACACCTTC.

For this clone: This may stem from a read error, because a much larger clone lies one nucleotide away. The same CDR3 arises from other DNA sequences in this sample as well. The chain employs TRBV15 and TRBJ2-1, with D hard to call. V was cut by 6 bases and J by 4 bases, with 16 bases left in between. This CDR3 region has 15 residues. CDR1 LNHNV and CDR2 YYDKDF come from the germline V gene (reference sequence). CDR3 in DNA: TGTGCCACCAGTAGAACCTCCCACGGGTACAATGAGCAGTTCTTC. Protein sequence: CATSRTSHGYNEQFF.

This clone came up many times. The chain has TRBV19 and TRBJ1-5; D remains ambiguous. The CDR3 totals 14 residues. Germline V gives CDR1 LNHDA, CDR2 SQIVND (reference sequence). V was shortened by 5 bases and J by 2 bases, with 10 bases between the two germline ends. The CDR3 spells CASSEQSGNQPQHF. DNA for the CDR3: TGTGCCAGTAGTGAGCAAAGCGGCAATCAGCCCCAGCATTTT.

This clone has a count of ten or more. Other DNA sequences in the sample encode the same CDR3. The gene calls are TRBV28 and TRBJ1-4; weak D call: TRBD1 (5 bases). The ends were cut back, 2 bases at V and 6 bases at J, with 19 bases in the middle. Germline V CDR1 and CDR2: MDHEN, SYDVKM. The CDR3 is 17 residues long. The CDR3 DNA sequence: TGTGCCAGCAGTTTAGGGGCAGGGTCCCTGCTTGATGAAAAACTGTTTTTT. Translated, it gives CASSLGAGSLLDEKLFF.

This clone is labeled medium-sized. The sample holds other DNA sequences that translate to the same CDR3. This sequence joins TRBV20-1 and TRBJ1-1, with TRBD1 as a possible D gene (5 bases). CDR3 length: 14 amino acids. V was cut by 0 bases and J by 3 bases, with 11 bases left in between. Germline assignment: CDR1 DFQATT and CDR2 SNEGSKA (reference sequence). The CDR3 region is CSAREGGGDTEAFF. For the CDR3, the DNA is TGCAGTGCTAGAGAGGGGGGAGGAGACACTGAAGCTTTCTTT.

This clone occurred many times. An end of the junction does not agree with germline; a read error may underlie this. The gene calls are TRBV6-5 and TRBJ2-2, with D perhaps TRBD2 (6 bases). Per germline, CDR1 MNHEY and CDR2 SVGAGI. The length of the CDR3 is 16 residues. Here the CDR3 reads CASSYPGVESTGELLF. DNA of the CDR3: TGTGCCAGCAGTTACCCGGGGGTCGAGAGCACCGGGGAGCTGCTTTTT.

This clone was observed many times. The rearrangement uses TRBV12-3 or TRBV12-4 and TRBJ2-7; D remains ambiguous. The CDR3 is made up of 11 amino acids. V was trimmed by 5 bases and J by 3 bases, leaving 5 bases between them. CDR3 loop: CASSPRYEQYF. The CDR3 DNA follows: TGTGCCAGCAGTCCCCGCTACGAGCAGTACTTC.

Ten or more counts support this clone. This same CDR3 is encoded by further DNA sequences in the sample. The V and J genes are TRBV5-1 and TRBJ1-1; D remains ambiguous. V lost 4 bases and J lost 4, with 11 bases in between. The CDR3 loop spans 13 amino acids. Germline loops: CDR1 SGHRS, CDR2 YFSETQ. This CDR3 is CASSGAPSTEAFF. CDR3 bases: TGCGCCAGCAGCGGAGCCCCCTCCACTGAAGCTTTCTTT.

This clone was counted ten times or more. The chain couples TRBV2 to TRBJ2-3; maybe TRBD2 (5 bases). The CDR3 length is 15 residues. The V end was cut by 6 bases, the J end by 0 bases, with 13 bases between. Germline V gene lookup returns CDR1 SNHLY and CDR2 FYNNEI. The CDR3 DNA is TGTGCCAGCAGGGCGGGCCTATTCAGCACAGATACGCAGTATTTT. Translating gives CASRAGLFSTDTQYF.